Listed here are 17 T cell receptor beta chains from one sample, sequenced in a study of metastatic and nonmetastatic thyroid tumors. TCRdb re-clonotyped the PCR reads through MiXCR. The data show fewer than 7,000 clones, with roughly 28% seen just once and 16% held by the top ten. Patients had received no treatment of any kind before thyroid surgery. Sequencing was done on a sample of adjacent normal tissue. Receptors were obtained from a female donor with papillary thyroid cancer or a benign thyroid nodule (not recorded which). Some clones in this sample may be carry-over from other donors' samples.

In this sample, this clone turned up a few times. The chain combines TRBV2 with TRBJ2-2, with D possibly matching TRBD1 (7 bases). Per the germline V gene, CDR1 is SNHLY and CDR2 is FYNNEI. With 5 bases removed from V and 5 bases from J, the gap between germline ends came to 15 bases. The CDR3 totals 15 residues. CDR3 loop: CASSPRTGGTGELFF. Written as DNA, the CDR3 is TGTGCCAGCAGTCCTCGGACAGGAGGGACCGGGGAGCTGTTTTTT.

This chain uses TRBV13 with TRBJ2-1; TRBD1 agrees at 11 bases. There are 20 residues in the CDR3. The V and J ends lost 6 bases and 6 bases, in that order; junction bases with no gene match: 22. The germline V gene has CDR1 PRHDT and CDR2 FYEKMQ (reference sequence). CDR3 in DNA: TGTGCCAGCAGTTTGGGCCTCAGGGGTTCCCGGACAGGGGGCATCAATGAGCAGTTCTTC. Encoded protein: CASSLGLRGSRTGGINEQFF.

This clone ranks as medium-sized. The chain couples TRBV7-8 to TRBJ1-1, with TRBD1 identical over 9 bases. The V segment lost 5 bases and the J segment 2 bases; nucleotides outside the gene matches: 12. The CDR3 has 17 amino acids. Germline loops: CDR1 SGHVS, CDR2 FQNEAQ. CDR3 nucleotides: TGTGCCAGCAGCCGCCTCCCAGGACAGGGGAAAAACACTGAAGCTTTCTTT. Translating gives CASSRLPGQGKNTEAFF. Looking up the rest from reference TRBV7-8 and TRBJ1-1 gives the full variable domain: GAGVSQSPRYKVAKRGQDVALRCDPISGHVSLFWYQQALGQGPEFLTYFQNEAQLDKSGLPSDRFFAERPEGSVSTLKIQRTQQEDSAVYLCASSRLPGQGKNTEAFFGQGTRLTVV.

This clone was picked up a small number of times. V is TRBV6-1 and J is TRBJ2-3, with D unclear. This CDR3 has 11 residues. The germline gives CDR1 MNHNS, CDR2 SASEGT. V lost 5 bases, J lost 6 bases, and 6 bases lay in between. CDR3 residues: CASSIWDTQYF. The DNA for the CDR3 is TGTGCCAGCAGTATCTGGGATACGCAGTATTTT.

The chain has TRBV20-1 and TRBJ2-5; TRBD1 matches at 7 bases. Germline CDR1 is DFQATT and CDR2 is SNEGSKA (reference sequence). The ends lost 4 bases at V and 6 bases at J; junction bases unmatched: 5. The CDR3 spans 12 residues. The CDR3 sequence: CSATRQGQTQYF. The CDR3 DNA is TGCAGTGCTACCAGACAGGGACAGACCCAGTACTTC.

CDR3 region: CASSSRTPVLNTGELFF. The CDR3 bases are TGTGCCAGCAGCTCCCGAACTCCGGTACTTAACACCGGGGAGCTGTTTTTT. The chain links TRBV7-3 to TRBJ2-2; no firm D call. The germline gives CDR1 SGHTA, CDR2 FQGTGA. CDR3 length: 17 amino acids. V gave up 4 bases and J gave up 2 bases, with 17 bases separating them. Full variable domain (outside the CDR3, taken from reference TRBV7-3 and TRBJ2-2): GAGVSQTPSNKVTEKGKYVELRCDPISGHTALYWYRQSLGQGPEFLIYFQGTGAADDSGLPNDRFFAVRPEGSVSTLKIQRTERGDSAVYLCASSSRTPVLNTGELFFGEGSRLTVL.

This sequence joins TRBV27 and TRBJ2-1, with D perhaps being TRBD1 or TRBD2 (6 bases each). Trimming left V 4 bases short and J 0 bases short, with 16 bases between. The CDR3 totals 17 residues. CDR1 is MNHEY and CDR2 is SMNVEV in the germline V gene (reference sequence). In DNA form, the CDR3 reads TGTGCCAGCAGTTCGGGGGCAGGTCCGAGCTCCTACAATGAGCAGTTCTTC. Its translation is CASSSGAGPSSYNEQFF.

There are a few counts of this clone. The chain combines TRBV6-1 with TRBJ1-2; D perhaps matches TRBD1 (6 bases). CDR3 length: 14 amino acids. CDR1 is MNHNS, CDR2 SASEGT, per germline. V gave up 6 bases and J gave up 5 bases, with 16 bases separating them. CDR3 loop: CASSPRGGDYGYTF. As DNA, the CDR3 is TGTGCCAGCAGCCCCAGGGGCGGGGATTATGGCTACACCTTC.

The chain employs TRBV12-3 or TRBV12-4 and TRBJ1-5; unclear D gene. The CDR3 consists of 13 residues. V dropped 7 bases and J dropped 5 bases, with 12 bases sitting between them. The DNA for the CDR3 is TGTGCCAGCACGAGGCGTTCGGATCAGCCCCAGCATTTT. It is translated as CASTRRSDQPQHF.

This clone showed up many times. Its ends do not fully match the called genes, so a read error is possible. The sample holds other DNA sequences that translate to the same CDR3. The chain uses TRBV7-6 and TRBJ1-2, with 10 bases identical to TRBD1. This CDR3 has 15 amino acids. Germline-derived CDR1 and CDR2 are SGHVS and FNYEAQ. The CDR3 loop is CASSNPWDRGYGYTF. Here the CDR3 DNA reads TGTGCCAGCAGCAACCCTTGGGACAGGGGTTATGGCTACACCTTT.

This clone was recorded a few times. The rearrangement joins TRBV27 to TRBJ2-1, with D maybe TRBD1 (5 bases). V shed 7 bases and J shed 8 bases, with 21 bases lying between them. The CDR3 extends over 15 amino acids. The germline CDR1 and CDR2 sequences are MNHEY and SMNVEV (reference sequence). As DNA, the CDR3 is TGTGCCAGCAAATTCGACAGTGTCGAAGCCCATGAGCAGTTCTTC. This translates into CASKFDSVEAHEQFF.

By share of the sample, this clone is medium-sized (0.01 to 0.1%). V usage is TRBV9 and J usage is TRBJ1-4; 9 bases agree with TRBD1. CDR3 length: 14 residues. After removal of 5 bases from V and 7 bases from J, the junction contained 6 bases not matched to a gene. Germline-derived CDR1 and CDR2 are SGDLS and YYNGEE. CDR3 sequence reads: CASSPQGAGEKLFF. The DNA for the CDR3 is TGTGCCAGCAGTCCACAGGGGGCGGGTGAAAAACTGTTTTTT.

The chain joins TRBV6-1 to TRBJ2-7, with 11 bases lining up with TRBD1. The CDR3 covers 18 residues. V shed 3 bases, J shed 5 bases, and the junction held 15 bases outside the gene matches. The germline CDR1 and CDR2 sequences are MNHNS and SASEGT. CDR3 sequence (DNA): TGTGCCAGCAGTGATTTTCGATACGGACAGGGGGCGGGCCACGAGCAGTACTTC. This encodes CASSDFRYGQGAGHEQYF.

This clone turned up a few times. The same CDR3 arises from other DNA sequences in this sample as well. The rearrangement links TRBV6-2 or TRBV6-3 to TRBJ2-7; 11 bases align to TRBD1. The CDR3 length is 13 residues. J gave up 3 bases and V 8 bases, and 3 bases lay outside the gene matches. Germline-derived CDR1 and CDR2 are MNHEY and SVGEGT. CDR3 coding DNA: TGTGCCAGCCGAGGGACAGGGGGCTACGAGCAGTACTTC. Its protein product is CASRGTGGYEQYF.

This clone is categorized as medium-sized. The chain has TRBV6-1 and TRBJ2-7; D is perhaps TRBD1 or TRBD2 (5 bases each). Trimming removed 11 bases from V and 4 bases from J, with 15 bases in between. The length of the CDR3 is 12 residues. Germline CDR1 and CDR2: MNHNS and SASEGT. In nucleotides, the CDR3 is TGTGCCGTCCAGGGAGCACCATACGAGCAGTACTTC. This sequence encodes CAVQGAPYEQYF.

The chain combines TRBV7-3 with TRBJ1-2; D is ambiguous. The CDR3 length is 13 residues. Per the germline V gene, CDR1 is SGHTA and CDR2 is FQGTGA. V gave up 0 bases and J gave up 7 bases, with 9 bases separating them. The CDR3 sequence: CASSLTVVFGYTF. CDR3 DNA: TGTGCCAGCAGCTTAACGGTGGTGTTTGGCTACACCTTC. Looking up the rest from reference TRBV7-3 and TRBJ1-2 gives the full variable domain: GAGVSQTPSNKVTEKGKYVELRCDPISGHTALYWYRQSLGQGPEFLIYFQGTGAADDSGLPNDRFFAVRPEGSVSTLKIQRTERGDSAVYLCASSLTVVFGYTFGSGTRLTVV.

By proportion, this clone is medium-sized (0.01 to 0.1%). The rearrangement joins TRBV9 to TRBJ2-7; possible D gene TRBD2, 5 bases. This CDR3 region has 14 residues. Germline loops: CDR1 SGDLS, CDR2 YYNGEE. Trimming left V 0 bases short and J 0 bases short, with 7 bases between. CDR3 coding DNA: TGTGCCAGCAGCGTAGACGGGGACTCCTACGAGCAGTACTTC. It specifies CASSVDGDSYEQYF.